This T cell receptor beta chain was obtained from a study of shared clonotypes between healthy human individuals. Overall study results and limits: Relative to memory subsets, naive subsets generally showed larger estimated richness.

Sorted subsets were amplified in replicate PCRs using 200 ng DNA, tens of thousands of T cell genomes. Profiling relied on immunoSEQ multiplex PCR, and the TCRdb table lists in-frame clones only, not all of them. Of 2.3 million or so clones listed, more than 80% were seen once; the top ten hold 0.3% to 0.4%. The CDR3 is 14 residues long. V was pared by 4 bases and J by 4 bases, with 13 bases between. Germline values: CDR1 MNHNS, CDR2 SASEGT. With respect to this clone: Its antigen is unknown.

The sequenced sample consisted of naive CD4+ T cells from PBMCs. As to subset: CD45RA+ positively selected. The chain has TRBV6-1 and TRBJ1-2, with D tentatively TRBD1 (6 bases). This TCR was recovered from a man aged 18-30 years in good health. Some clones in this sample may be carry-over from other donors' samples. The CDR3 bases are TGTGCCAGCAGTGGACAGGACCGTGGCTATGGCTACACCTTC. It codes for CASSGQDRGYGYTF.